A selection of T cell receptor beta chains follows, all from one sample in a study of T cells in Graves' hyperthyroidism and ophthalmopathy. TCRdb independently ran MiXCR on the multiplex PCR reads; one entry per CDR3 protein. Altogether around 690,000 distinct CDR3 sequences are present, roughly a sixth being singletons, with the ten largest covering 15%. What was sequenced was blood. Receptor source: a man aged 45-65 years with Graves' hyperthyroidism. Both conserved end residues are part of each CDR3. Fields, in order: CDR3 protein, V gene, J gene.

CDR3aa: CASSQSGINYNEQFF
v_gene: TRBV3-1
j_gene: TRBJ2-1

CDR3aa: CAIKDQVSYNEQFF
v_gene: TRBV10-3
j_gene: TRBJ2-1

CDR3aa: CSASIIGLAGENTQYF
v_gene: TRBV20-1
j_gene: TRBJ2-3

CDR3aa: CSVPGWDGSAYEQYF
v_gene: TRBV29-1
j_gene: TRBJ2-7

CDR3aa: CAITDRDGYGYTF
v_gene: TRBV10-3
j_gene: TRBJ1-2

CDR3aa: CASSPYGIEETQYF
v_gene: TRBV11-2
j_gene: TRBJ2-5

CDR3aa: CASSILATYNEQFF
v_gene: TRBV6-1
j_gene: TRBJ2-1

CDR3aa: CASSFGAGKETQYF
v_gene: TRBV12-3/TRBV12-4
j_gene: TRBJ2-5

CDR3aa: CSSSPGTAYSYEQYF
v_gene: TRBV6-5
j_gene: TRBJ2-7

CDR3aa: CASSHDNGFGEKLFF
v_gene: TRBV5-1
j_gene: TRBJ1-4

CDR3aa: CASSIRATVGEKLFF
v_gene: TRBV6-1
j_gene: TRBJ1-4

CDR3aa: CAWETGTGNQPQHF
v_gene: TRBV30
j_gene: TRBJ1-5

CDR3aa: CASTVIDRGYNEQFF
v_gene: TRBV5-1
j_gene: TRBJ2-1

CDR3aa: CASSRGTGATNEQFF
v_gene: TRBV7-6
j_gene: TRBJ2-1

CDR3aa: CASSLGDREVNIQYF
v_gene: TRBV7-8
j_gene: TRBJ2-4

CDR3aa: CASSSGVNSGANVLTF
v_gene: TRBV27
j_gene: TRBJ2-6

CDR3aa: CASSPGGAGGLFHEQYF
v_gene: TRBV7-2
j_gene: TRBJ2-7

CDR3aa: CASSTPGQGRGEQYF
v_gene: TRBV28
j_gene: TRBJ2-7

CDR3aa: CASSLVGTQETQYF
v_gene: TRBV7-9
j_gene: TRBJ2-5

CDR3aa: CASSWNQETQYF
v_gene: TRBV28
j_gene: TRBJ2-5

CDR3aa: CASSVDGGTAKNIQYF
v_gene: TRBV9
j_gene: TRBJ2-4

CDR3aa: CASTNSGQGYEQYF
v_gene: TRBV12-3/TRBV12-4
j_gene: TRBJ2-7

CDR3aa: CASSLGLITEELFF
v_gene: TRBV5-1
j_gene: TRBJ2-2

CDR3aa: CSARSLGTYEQYF
v_gene: TRBV20-1
j_gene: TRBJ2-7

CDR3aa: CASSLAQGVDGYTF
v_gene: TRBV7-2
j_gene: TRBJ1-2

CDR3aa: CASYSVNSGNTIYF
v_gene: TRBV10-2
j_gene: TRBJ1-3

CDR3aa: CASSLRQNTGELFF
v_gene: TRBV27
j_gene: TRBJ2-2

CDR3aa: CASKGVGGLDYGYTF
v_gene: TRBV27
j_gene: TRBJ1-2

CDR3aa: CASSAPTSGRRKTDTQYF
v_gene: TRBV2
j_gene: TRBJ2-3

CDR3aa: CASSPDTLYEQYF
v_gene: TRBV18
j_gene: TRBJ2-7

CDR3aa: CASSPPGQGNEQFF
v_gene: TRBV7-9
j_gene: TRBJ2-1

CDR3aa: CASSSMGSVSDTDTQYF
v_gene: TRBV28
j_gene: TRBJ2-3

CDR3aa: CASSLFAPGRGLNLDTEAFF
v_gene: TRBV27
j_gene: TRBJ1-1

CDR3aa: CASTPWGVSTGELFF
v_gene: TRBV19
j_gene: TRBJ2-2

CDR3aa: CAWARESEYQPQHF
v_gene: TRBV30
j_gene: TRBJ1-5

CDR3aa: CASSPSGESAYNEQFF
v_gene: TRBV19
j_gene: TRBJ2-1

CDR3aa: CAIKFDRGLSYEQYF
v_gene: TRBV10-3
j_gene: TRBJ2-7

CDR3aa: CASSTSGLAGYNEQFF
v_gene: TRBV12-3/TRBV12-4
j_gene: TRBJ2-1

CDR3aa: CASSPGQGVYGYTF
v_gene: TRBV28
j_gene: TRBJ1-2

CDR3aa: CASSPSGALNSPLHF
v_gene: TRBV9
j_gene: TRBJ1-6

CDR3aa: CASSQDRGTSGRVTQYF
v_gene: TRBV4-2
j_gene: TRBJ2-3

CDR3aa: CASSLRDRGMDEQFF
v_gene: TRBV13
j_gene: TRBJ2-1

CDR3aa: CASSLYSSGRSETQYF
v_gene: TRBV27
j_gene: TRBJ2-5

CDR3aa: CASSTRQGLNEQYF
v_gene: TRBV3-1
j_gene: TRBJ2-7

CDR3aa: CASKRLAGTGELFF
v_gene: TRBV6-1
j_gene: TRBJ2-2

CDR3aa: CASSWTGRTGELFF
v_gene: TRBV6-2/TRBV6-3
j_gene: TRBJ2-2

CDR3aa: CASSGTTISYEQFF
v_gene: TRBV4-3
j_gene: TRBJ2-1

CDR3aa: CASSQVAGGYGIQYF
v_gene: TRBV4-3
j_gene: TRBJ2-4

CDR3aa: CASSVGLAGETDTQYF
v_gene: TRBV2
j_gene: TRBJ2-3